This is a list of T cell receptor beta chains from one sample in a study of CD8 T cells in ankylosing spondylitis. TCRdb reanalysed the 5' RACE reads using MiXCR and keeps one entry per CDR3 protein. This table has roughly 160,000 distinct CDR3 sequences, roughly 10% appearing once. The sequenced material came from blood, either unsorted or a sorted T cell fraction (not recorded which). The receptors were gathered from a female donor with ankylosing spondylitis or in good health (not recorded which). Both conserved end residues are part of each CDR3. The D gene is left open where the match is weak. Size values are once, few and many counts, or a class for expanded clones, and some rows have none.

V gene	J gene	clone size	D gene	CDR3 protein	CDR3 DNA
TRBV15	TRBJ2-7	many	NA	CATSRDGLSVEQYF	TGTGCCACCAGCAGAGATGGGCTATCTGTGGAGCAGTACTTC
TRBV12-5	TRBJ1-1	many	NA	CASGIGSQAFF	TGTGCTAGTGGTATAGGAAGCCAAGCTTTCTTT
TRBV24-1	TRBJ2-1	NA	TRBD2	CATSDLRSGAYNEQFF	TGTGCCACCAGTGATTTGCGGAGCGGGGCCTACAATGAGCAGTTCTTC
TRBV28	TRBJ2-3	NA	TRBD2	CASPPLGGVVDTQYF	TGTGCCAGCCCTCCTCTGGGGGGGGTAGTAGATACGCAGTATTTT
TRBV4-1	TRBJ2-3	few	TRBD2	CASSQEPSGLTDTQYF	TGCGCCAGCAGCCAAGAGCCTAGCGGGCTCACAGATACGCAGTATTTT
TRBV7-9	TRBJ2-5	NA	NA	CASTQGGEETQYF	TGTGCCAGCACCCAGGGGGGGGAAGAGACCCAGTACTTC
TRBV5-6	TRBJ2-1	NA	NA	CASTPSGAVYNEQFF	TGTGCCAGCACCCCTTCGGGAGCGGTCTACAATGAGCAGTTCTTC
TRBV7-9	TRBJ2-6	few	NA	CASSLEAGANVLTF	TGTGCCAGCAGTCTGGAAGCTGGGGCCAACGTCCTGACTTTC
TRBV28	TRBJ2-1	many	TRBD2	CASSSGQGETSGRTDEQFF	TGTGCCAGCAGCTCCGGACAGGGGGAGACTAGCGGGAGGACCGATGAGCAGTTCTTC
TRBV5-1	TRBJ2-3	NA	NA	CASSLTSPYSTDTQYF	TGCGCCAGCAGCCTTACTAGTCCTTATAGCACAGATACGCAGTATTTT
TRBV7-9	TRBJ2-1	many	TRBD2	CACLTIAGGTNEQFF	TGTGCCTGCCTGACTATAGCGGGAGGGACCAATGAGCAGTTCTTC
TRBV9	TRBJ2-3	few	NA	CASSVWGSEDTQYF	TGTGCCAGCAGCGTCTGGGGGAGTGAAGATACGCAGTATTTT
TRBV21-1	TRBJ1-6	few	NA	CASSHQTEGWAYNSPLHF	TGTGCCAGCAGCCACCAAACGGAGGGATGGGCCTATAATTCACCCCTCCACTTT
TRBV6-1	TRBJ2-7	NA	TRBD1	CASSPTGGYYEQYF	TGTGCCAGCAGCCCGACAGGGGGATACTACGAGCAGTACTTC
TRBV5-6	TRBJ1-1	NA	NA	CASSLGDEGNTEAFF	TGTGCCAGCAGCTTGGGCGACGAAGGGAACACTGAAGCTTTCTTT
TRBV6-1	TRBJ1-1	few	NA	CASSEWKGWVTEAFF	TGTGCCAGCAGTGAATGGAAAGGGTGGGTCACTGAAGCTTTCTTT
TRBV11-2	TRBJ2-3	few	TRBD2	CASSLEGSGRGVDTQYF	TGTGCCAGCAGCTTAGAGGGCAGCGGGAGAGGGGTGGATACGCAGTATTTT
TRBV10-3	TRBJ2-5	many	NA	CAISEEMGPETQYF	TGTGCCATCAGTGAAGAGATGGGACCGGAGACCCAGTACTTC
TRBV2	TRBJ2-7	many	NA	CASSPQTGYEQYF	TGTGCCAGCAGTCCTCAGACAGGTTACGAGCAGTACTTC
TRBV7-9	TRBJ2-5	few	NA	CASSTRAQKETQYF	TGTGCCAGCAGCACCCGGGCACAGAAAGAGACCCAGTACTTC
TRBV20-1	TRBJ2-7	few	NA	CSALTPRSYEQYF	TGCAGTGCTCTGACCCCTCGGTCGTACGAGCAGTACTTC
TRBV12-3/TRBV12-4	TRBJ2-1	few	NA	CASSLGRGEQFF	TGTGCCAGCAGTTTAGGTCGCGGAGAGCAGTTCTTC
TRBV27	TRBJ2-7	many	TRBD2	CASSFAGGTYEQYF	TGTGCCAGCAGTTTCGCGGGAGGCACCTACGAGCAGTACTTC
TRBV2	TRBJ1-2	NA	TRBD1	CASSDSGTGLYGYTF	TGTGCCAGCAGTGATTCCGGGACAGGCCTCTATGGCTACACCTTC
TRBV6-2/TRBV6-3	TRBJ2-7	NA	NA	CASLHAGEQYF	TGTGCCAGCCTTCACGCCGGGGAGCAGTACTTC
TRBV6-6	TRBJ2-1	NA	NA	CASSIKNEQFF	TGTGCCAGCAGTATTAAAAATGAGCAGTTCTTC
TRBV20-1	TRBJ2-1	NA	NA	CSAREDYNEQFF	TGCAGTGCTAGGGAGGACTACAATGAGCAGTTCTTC
TRBV27	TRBJ2-2	NA	NA	CASSPHGGNTGELFF	TGTGCCAGCAGTCCCCACGGCGGGAACACCGGGGAGCTGTTTTTT
TRBV9	TRBJ1-6	few	TRBD1	CASSVEGASPLHF	TGTGCCAGCAGCGTAGAGGGGGCTTCACCCCTCCACTTT
TRBV12-5	TRBJ1-1	many	NA	CASFMGTEAFF	TGTGCTAGCTTTATGGGCACTGAAGCTTTCTTT
TRBV12-3/TRBV12-4	TRBJ2-7	NA	NA	CASSSSWRAYEQYF	TGTGCCAGCAGTTCCTCGTGGAGGGCCTACGAGCAGTACTTC
TRBV27	TRBJ2-3	many	NA	CASARGGQIDTQYF	TGTGCCAGCGCCCGTGGGGGGCAGATAGATACGCAGTATTTT
TRBV6-2/TRBV6-3	TRBJ2-5	few	TRBD2	CASRSVTSGNQETQYF	TGTGCCAGCCGTTCGGTAACTAGCGGGAATCAAGAGACCCAGTACTTC
TRBV12-3/TRBV12-4	TRBJ2-2	NA	NA	CASSLARRSLGTGELFF	TGTGCCAGCAGTTTAGCGAGGAGAAGTCTCGGCACCGGGGAGCTGTTTTTT